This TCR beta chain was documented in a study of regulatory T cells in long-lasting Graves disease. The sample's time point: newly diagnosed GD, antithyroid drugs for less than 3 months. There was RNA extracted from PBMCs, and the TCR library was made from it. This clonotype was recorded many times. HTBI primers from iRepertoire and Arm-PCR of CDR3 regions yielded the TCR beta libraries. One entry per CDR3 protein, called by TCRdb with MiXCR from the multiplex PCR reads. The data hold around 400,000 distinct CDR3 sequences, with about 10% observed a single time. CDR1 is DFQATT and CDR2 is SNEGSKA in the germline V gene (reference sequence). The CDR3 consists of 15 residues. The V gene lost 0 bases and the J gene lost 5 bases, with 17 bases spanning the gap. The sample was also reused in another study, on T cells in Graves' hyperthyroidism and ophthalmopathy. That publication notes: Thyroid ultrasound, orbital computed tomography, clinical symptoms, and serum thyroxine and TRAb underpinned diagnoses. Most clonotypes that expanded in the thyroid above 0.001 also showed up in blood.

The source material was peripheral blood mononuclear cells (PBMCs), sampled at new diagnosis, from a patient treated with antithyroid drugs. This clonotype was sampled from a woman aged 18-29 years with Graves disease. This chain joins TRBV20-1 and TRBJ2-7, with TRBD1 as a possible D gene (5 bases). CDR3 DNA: TGCAGTGCTAGAGATCCCAGGGATCGTGAAGACGAGCAGTACTTC. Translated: CSARDPRDREDEQYF.